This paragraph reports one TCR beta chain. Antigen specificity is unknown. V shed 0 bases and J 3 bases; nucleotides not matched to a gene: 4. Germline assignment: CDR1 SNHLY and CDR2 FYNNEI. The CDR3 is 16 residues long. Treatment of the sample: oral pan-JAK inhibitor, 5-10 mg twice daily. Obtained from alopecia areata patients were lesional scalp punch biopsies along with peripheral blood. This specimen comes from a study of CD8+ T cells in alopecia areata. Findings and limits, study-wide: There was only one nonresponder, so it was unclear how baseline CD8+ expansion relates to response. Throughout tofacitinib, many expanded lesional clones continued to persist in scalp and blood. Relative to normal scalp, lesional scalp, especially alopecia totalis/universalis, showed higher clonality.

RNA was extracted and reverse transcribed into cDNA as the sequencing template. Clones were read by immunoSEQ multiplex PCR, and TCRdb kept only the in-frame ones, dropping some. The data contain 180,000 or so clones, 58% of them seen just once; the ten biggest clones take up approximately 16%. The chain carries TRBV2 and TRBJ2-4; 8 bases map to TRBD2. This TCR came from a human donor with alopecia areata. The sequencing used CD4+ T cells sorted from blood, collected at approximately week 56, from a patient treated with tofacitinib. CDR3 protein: CASSEAVAGFKNIQYF. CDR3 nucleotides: TGTGCCAGCAGTGAAGCGGTAGCGGGGTTCAAAAACATTCAGTACTTC.